This TCR beta chain stems from a study of OX40 agonist ivuxolimab in advanced cancers. The wider study: Ivuxolimab, an agonistic anti-OX40 (CD134) antibody, was given to patients. Overall study findings and caveats: Low normalized clonal expansion also occurred in some nonresponding patients. The average count of expanded clones was higher among CD8+ T cells than among CD4+.

The CDR3 is 15 amino acids. V was pared by 0 bases and J by 7 bases, with 10 bases between. Germline CDR1 is MNHEY and CDR2 is SVGAGI. Libraries were prepared by immunoSEQ multiplex PCR; TCRdb keeps only in-frame clonotypes and omits some of them. The table has about 5,100 clones, roughly 64% seen once; the top ten hold roughly 66%. With respect to this clone: The antigen remains unidentified.

This receptor was taken from an adult with an advanced solid tumor such as melanoma, head and neck, liver or kidney cancer. The source material was CD4+ or CD8+ T cells sorted from blood, sampled in a trial of the OX40 agonist ivuxolimab. This rearrangement joins TRBV6-5 to TRBJ1-6; tentatively, D is TRBD1 (6 bases). CDR3 bases: TGTGCCAGCAGTTACTCGCCAGGGGAAAATTCACCCCTCCACTTT. Residues: CASSYSPGENSPLHF.